This TCR beta chain was profiled in a study of blood T cell repertoires in COVID-19. The overall study: T cells, B-cell-depleted T cells, or PBMCs provided the cDNA or gDNA that served as material.

Methods used by the authors: Amplifying reference gene primers gave estimates of nucleated cell counts. Profiled with immunoSEQ multiplex PCR; TCRdb holds only in-frame clones, not every one. For V, J and clone size, that table is used; D and trimming come from the DNA. Here the sample spans roughly 240,000 clones, about 82% being singletons. Germline V gene lookup returns CDR1 MNHEY and CDR2 SVGEGT. This CDR3 spans 16 amino acids. J lost 5 bases, V lost 0 bases, and 9 bases had no gene match. The origin of this receptor is a woman at least 80 years old with COVID-19, enrolled during active disease. V gene TRBV6-2 or TRBV6-3 combines with J gene TRBJ1-1; 7 bases match TRBD1. Material: peripheral blood. The CDR3 bases are TGTGCCAGCAGTTACTCGACAGGGTATTACAAAACTGAAGCTTTCTTT. Translating it yields CASSYSTGYYKTEAFF.